A single sample is the source of the 3 T cell receptor beta chains below, sequenced in a study of blood T cells in healthy people across ages. Primers used in a second PCR of roughly 7 to 12 cycles were a sample-barcoded 5' primer and a J-beta primer mix. TCRdb recomputed calls from the 5' RACE reads with MiXCR, one row per CDR3 protein. Found here are hundreds of thousands of distinct CDR3 sequences, 20% to 25% of them singletons; the top ten hold around 3.4%. The sequencing sample was made of blood. The origin of the receptors is an older man in good health.

The table lists this clonotype with a few counts. V usage is TRBV19 and J usage is TRBJ1-5; TRBD1 matches 7 bases. The V and J ends lost 3 bases and 4 bases, in that order; junction bases with no gene match: 12. The CDR3 covers 17 residues. Germline-derived CDR1 and CDR2 are LNHDA and SQIVND (reference sequence). CDR3 sequence: CASSMHPRDSINQPQHF. Here the CDR3 DNA reads TGTGCCAGTAGTATGCACCCTCGGGACAGCATAAATCAGCCCCAGCATTTT.

Only a few counts were recorded for this clonotype. The CDR3 here is CASSFPGEEQFF. The CDR3 region has the DNA TGTGCCAGCAGCTTTCCGGGGGAAGAGCAGTTCTTC. This chain uses TRBV7-3 with TRBJ2-7, with a possible D match to TRBD2 (6 bases). The J call may be incorrect, as the DNA end agrees better with TRBJ2-1. This CDR3 spans 12 amino acids. Per germline, CDR1 SGHTA and CDR2 FQGTGA.

This clonotype has a handful of counts. J is TRBJ2-1 and V is TRBV19, with 11 bases fitting TRBD1. J lost 1 base, V lost 4 bases, and 6 bases had no gene match. This CDR3 contains 17 residues. Germline CDR1 and CDR2: LNHDA and SQIVND (reference sequence). The CDR3 region is CASSSRDRGLSYNEQFF. CDR3 sequence (DNA): TGTGCCAGTAGTAGCCGGGACAGGGGGTTGTCCTACAATGAGCAGTTCTTC.